The 26 T cell receptor beta chains below come from one sample, sequenced in a study of Ad26.COV2.S vaccination and SARS-CoV-2 variants. The treatment was: roughly 20 received Ad26.COV2.S at low or high dose, single or two shots; 5 received placebo; per-sample allocation not given. The samples date from day 63 after the first vaccine or placebo injection. The repertoire was sequenced with immunoSEQ multiplex PCR; TCRdb's copy has only in-frame clones and lacks some. Seen here are 400,000 to 450,000 clones, about nine tenths observed once, and the top ten hold about 4.4%. Sequenced material: peripheral blood, taken in a trial of Ad26.COV2.S vaccine versus placebo. The receptors stem from a person aged 18-60 years who received the Ad26.COV2.S COVID-19 vaccine or a placebo.

The genes are TRBV5-4 and TRBJ2-2, with 10 nucleotides matching TRBD2. Germline CDR1 is SGHNT and CDR2 is YYREEE (reference sequence). The CDR3 is made up of 17 amino acids. Trimming cost V 3 bases and J 8 bases; bases outside gene matches: 13. The CDR3 DNA sequence: TGTGCCAGCAGCTCCCCCGGGCTAGCGGGAGCGTCTGGGGAGCTGTTTTTT. It encodes CASSSPGLAGASGELFF.

The genes are TRBV15 and TRBJ2-1, with TRBD2 matching over 8 bases. CDR3 length: 15 residues. V dropped 3 bases and J dropped 7; count of bases not matched to a gene: 8. Germline CDR1 and CDR2: LNHNV and YYDKDF (reference sequence). As DNA, the CDR3 is TGTGCCACCAGCAGGAGGGGTAGCGGGATAAATGAGCAGTTCTTC. This encodes CATSRRGSGINEQFF.

The V and J genes are TRBV7-2 and TRBJ2-3; 14 positions match TRBD2. The CDR3 has 20 residues. V shed 0 bases, J shed 4 bases, and the junction held 12 bases outside the gene matches. CDR1 is SGHTA, CDR2 FQGNSA, per germline. The CDR3 DNA follows: TGTGCCAGCAGCTTAGCTAAACCGGGACTAGCGGGGGTTTGGGCAGATACGCAGTATTTT. Residues: CASSLAKPGLAGVWADTQYF.

The chain combines TRBV4-2 with TRBJ2-2, with 14 bases matching TRBD2. Germline-derived CDR1 and CDR2 are LGHNA and YNFKEQ. The CDR3 covers 17 residues. V dropped 5 bases and J dropped 5; count of bases not matched to a gene: 7. The CDR3 DNA reads TGTGCCAGCAGCTTGACTAGCGGGAGGGCCGGAACCGGGGAGCTGTTTTTT. Protein: CASSLTSGRAGTGELFF.

This sequence joins TRBV21-1 and TRBJ2-7; TRBD1, the table's D call, lacks a check against the DNA. TRBV21-1 is classified as a pseudogene. The CDR3 is 18 amino acids. The chain's CDR3 is CASSRTARTQRCSYEQYF. The CDR3, as DNA: TGTGCCAGCAGCAGGACAGCCCGGACTCAACGGTGCTCCTACGAGCAGTACTTC.

The gene calls are TRBV2 and TRBJ2-3; 14 positions match TRBD2. The junction had 5 bases not matched to a gene; V was cut back by 6 bases and J by 9 bases. The V gene's germline CDR1 is SNHLY and CDR2 FYNNEI. CDR3 length equals 14 residues. CDR3 sequence: CASRGGLAGATQYF. In nucleotides, the CDR3 is TGTGCCAGCAGGGGGGGACTAGCGGGAGCGACGCAGTATTTT.

CDR3 residues: CASSQGHRDTGELFF. DNA of the CDR3: TGTGCCAGCAGCCAAGGCCACAGGGACACCGGGGAGCTGTTTTTT. The J gene is TRBJ2-2, the V gene TRBV3-1 (or the pseudogene TRBV3-2), with D possibly being TRBD1 (6 bases). The CDR3 is 15 residues long. In germline, CDR1 is LGHDT, CDR2 YNNKEL (reference sequence). Deletions cut 1 base from V and 3 bases from J, with 9 bases between.

The chain joins TRBV5-4 to TRBJ1-2, with 7 bases identical to TRBD1. The CDR3 sequence is 15 residues long. Losses at the gene ends were 4 bases for V and 3 bases for J; bases not matched to a gene: 9. From germline, CDR1 is SGHNT and CDR2 YYREEE (reference sequence). For the CDR3, the DNA is TGTGCCAGCAGCCCGGCAATGGACAGGTACTATGGCTACACCTTC. It encodes CASSPAMDRYYGYTF.

The V gene is TRBV16, the J gene TRBJ2-7; 8 positions match TRBD1. Trimming cost V 1 base and J 5 bases; bases outside gene matches: 7. CDR1 and CDR2 (germline): KGHSY, FQNENV. The CDR3 contains 15 residues. The CDR3 here is CASSQFGDRFDEQYF. CDR3 DNA sequence: TGTGCCAGCAGCCAATTTGGGGACAGGTTCGACGAGCAGTACTTC.

CDR3 in DNA: TGTGCCAGCAATCCGGCGCTAGCGTGGATCAATGAGCAGTTCTTC. Its protein product is CASNPALAWINEQFF. The chain employs TRBV28 and TRBJ2-1, with D possibly TRBD2 on 6 matching bases. The V gene's germline CDR1 is MDHEN and CDR2 SYDVKM. The V gene lost 7 bases and the J gene lost 6 bases, with 19 bases spanning the gap. CDR3 length: 15 residues.

The V gene is TRBV2, the J gene TRBJ2-1; D perhaps matches TRBD1 (6 bases). There are 16 residues in the CDR3. CDR1 and CDR2 from the germline V gene are SNHLY and FYNNEI. V shed 3 bases and J shed 0 bases, with 12 bases lying between them. CDR3 nucleotide sequence: TGTGCCAGCAGTGAGGGGACACTTAGCTCCTACAATGAGCAGTTCTTC. Translated, it gives CASSEGTLSSYNEQFF.

This rearrangement joins TRBV7-9 to TRBJ1-1; no clear D. CDR3 length: 12 amino acids. In germline, CDR1 is SEHNR, CDR2 FQNEAQ (reference sequence). The germline V and J ends were trimmed by 4 bases and 4 bases, with 7 bases remaining between them. CDR3 residues: CASSWPATEAFF. The DNA of the CDR3 is TGTGCCAGCAGCTGGCCCGCCACTGAAGCTTTCTTT.

The V call is TRBV27, the J call TRBJ2-7; maybe TRBD2 (5 bases). The CDR3 consists of 15 residues. Germline lookup yields CDR1 MNHEY and CDR2 SMNVEV (reference sequence). V lost 1 base and J 2 bases, leaving 12 bases between the germline ends. This CDR3 reads CASSLLRAETYEQYF. CDR3 coding DNA: TGTGCCAGCAGTTTATTGCGGGCAGAAACCTACGAGCAGTACTTC.

V usage is TRBV6-2 or TRBV6-3 and J usage is TRBJ2-5; 10 nucleotides agree with TRBD1. V was clipped by 6 bases and J by 4 bases; unmatched bases: 8. The CDR3 spans 15 residues. Looked up from germline, CDR1 is MNHEY and CDR2 is SVGEGT. This CDR3 is CASSSGTGDSETQYF. The CDR3, as DNA: TGTGCCAGCAGCTCCGGGACAGGGGATTCAGAGACCCAGTACTTC.

This rearrangement joins TRBV6-5 to TRBJ1-3; 7 bases match TRBD1. The length of the CDR3 is 14 residues. After removal of 10 bases from V and 0 bases from J, the junction contained 6 bases not matched to a gene. Per germline, CDR1 MNHEY and CDR2 SVGAGI. The CDR3 loop is CATRTGYSGNTIYF. CDR3 bases: TGTGCCACCAGGACAGGCTACTCTGGAAACACCATATATTTT.

The J gene is TRBJ2-7, the V gene TRBV20-1, with D uncertain. Germline V gives CDR1 DFQATT, CDR2 SNEGSKA (reference sequence). The V and J ends lost 3 bases and 2 bases respectively, with 8 bases between them. There are 12 residues in the CDR3. The CDR3 region has the DNA TGCAGTGCTAGTTCCGCCACCTACGAGCAGTACTTC. Its translation: CSASSATYEQYF.

The J gene is TRBJ1-3, the V gene TRBV4-2; D is undetermined. Germline V CDR1 and CDR2: LGHNA, YNFKEQ. V was clipped by 0 bases and J by 9 bases, with 12 bases between them. CDR3 size: 14 residues. The CDR3 region has the DNA TGTGCCAGCAGCCAAGATACCGAGCGGGTCACCATATATTTT. Encoded protein: CASSQDTERVTIYF.

The chain has TRBV5-1 and TRBJ2-1; D assignment may be TRBD1 or TRBD2 (5 bases each). Germline-derived CDR1 and CDR2 are SGHRS and YFSETQ. V dropped 0 bases and J dropped 10 bases, with 14 bases sitting between them. This CDR3 region has 14 residues. The CDR3 DNA reads as TGCGCCAGCAGCTTGGGGGACCCTAGGAGGGAGCAGTTCTTC. Translation: CASSLGDPRREQFF.

CDR3 protein: CASSQPTTSGRADTQYF. CDR3 nucleotide sequence: TGCGCCAGCAGTCAGCCGACAACTAGCGGGAGGGCAGATACGCAGTATTTT. The rearrangement links TRBV23-1 to TRBJ2-3; 13 bases are shared with TRBD2. TRBV23-1 falls under the ORF class, with uncertain function. The CDR3 runs to 17 residues. V trimming: 3 bases; J trimming: 4 bases; junction bases outside the gene matches: 7.

J is TRBJ2-7 and V is TRBV9, with D perhaps TRBD1 or TRBD2 (5 bases each). Per the germline V gene, CDR1 is SGDLS and CDR2 is YYNGEE. This CDR3 is 15 amino acids long. Trimming shortened V by 3 bases and J by 2 bases, and 15 bases separated the two germline ends. CDR3 bases: TGTGCCAGCAGCGCCGCCGGGACGCAAACCTACGAGCAGTACTTC. Its translation: CASSAAGTQTYEQYF.

DNA for the CDR3: TGCAGCGTTGAGGGAAGAACTGAAGCTTTCTTT. Its protein product is CSVEGRTEAFF. V usage is TRBV29-1 and J usage is TRBJ1-1, with no clear D. Germline CDR1 and CDR2: SQVTM and ANQGSEA. V was cut by 3 bases and J by 5 bases, with 7 bases left in between. The CDR3 is 11 residues long.

V is TRBV19 and J is TRBJ2-7; 7 positions match TRBD2. Germline V gene data show CDR1 as LNHDA and CDR2 as SQIVND (reference sequence). Trimming at V came to 7 bases and at J to 1 base, leaving 13 bases not matched to a gene. The CDR3 has 16 residues. The CDR3 protein is CASKGIAAGSSYEQYF. DNA of the CDR3: TGTGCCAGTAAGGGGATTGCAGCGGGGTCTTCCTACGAGCAGTACTTC.

The chain carries TRBV7-3 and TRBJ2-1, with TRBD2 as a possible D gene (5 bases). Germline V gives CDR1 SGHTA, CDR2 FQGTGA. Deletions cut 5 bases from V and 2 bases from J, with 13 bases between. The CDR3 extends over 15 amino acids. The CDR3 region is CASSHGKGTYNEQFF. CDR3 DNA sequence: TGTGCCAGCAGCCACGGGAAGGGCACCTACAATGAGCAGTTCTTC.

V and J are TRBV14 and TRBJ2-7; D gene unclear. Trimming pared 2 bases from V and 6 bases from J, leaving 8 bases between. The CDR3 contains 12 residues. Germline V gene lookup returns CDR1 SGHDN and CDR2 FVKESK. CDR3 DNA: TGTGCCAGCAGCCAACTTCTTTCCGAGCAGTACTTC. Translating gives CASSQLLSEQYF.

This rearrangement joins TRBV28 to TRBJ1-5; D is perhaps TRBD1 (6 bases). The germline gives CDR1 MDHEN, CDR2 SYDVKM. Trimming left V 5 bases short and J 7 bases short, with 18 bases between. There are 15 residues in the CDR3. CDR3 DNA: TGTGCCAGCAGTCCCCTTGCAGGGGATAACCAGCCCCAGCATTTT. Protein sequence: CASSPLAGDNQPQHF.

The rearrangement uses TRBV6-5 and TRBJ1-6; perhaps TRBD1 as D (6 bases). The germline V and J ends were trimmed by 7 bases and 7 bases, with 11 bases remaining between them. The CDR3 extends over 13 amino acids. Germline V gives CDR1 MNHEY, CDR2 SVGAGI. The CDR3 sequence is CASTGQGNSPLHF. The CDR3 DNA follows: TGTGCCAGCACGGGTCAGGGGAATTCACCCCTCCACTTT.